These 6 T cell receptor beta chains originate from one sample sequenced in a study of blood T cell repertoires in COVID-19. Sequenced by immunoSEQ multiplex PCR; TCRdb stores in-frame clones only, minus some. The data hold more than 350,000 clones, with 75% to 90% observed a single time. The source material was PBMCs or T cells enriched from blood (not recorded which). The receptors derive from a man younger than 30 who had recovered from COVID-19.

The gene calls are TRBV19 and TRBJ1-2; 8 nucleotides agree with TRBD1. J lost 8 bases, V lost 8 bases, and 10 bases had no gene match. Germline CDR1 and CDR2: LNHDA and SQIVND (reference sequence). The CDR3 contains 13 residues. The CDR3 coding sequence is TGTGCCAGTGTTGGGGCAGGGGGCCGGGGCTACACCTTC. It encodes CASVGAGGRGYTF.

The rearrangement uses TRBV13 and TRBJ2-3; 11 bases map to TRBD2. The V and J ends lost 4 bases and 3 bases, in that order; junction bases with no gene match: 3. The CDR3 length is 15 residues. Per germline, CDR1 PRHDT and CDR2 FYEKMQ (reference sequence). CDR3 bases: TGTGCCAGCAGCTCACTAGCGGGAGCAACAGATACGCAGTATTTT. This translates into CASSSLAGATDTQYF.

This clone was seen more than once but under ten times. The J gene is TRBJ1-2, the V gene TRBV6-5; tentative D call: TRBD1 (5 bases). V was clipped by 2 bases and J by 4 bases, with 11 bases between them. Germline V CDR1 and CDR2: MNHEY, SVGAGI. There are 14 residues in the CDR3. The CDR3 here is CASSYTSGFYGYTF. The CDR3 DNA reads TGTGCCAGCAGTTACACATCAGGGTTCTATGGCTACACCTTC.

This sequence joins TRBV12-5 and TRBJ1-2, with 7 bases identical to TRBD1. Germline CDR1 and CDR2: LGHNT and FRNRAP. The V and J ends lost 2 bases and 5 bases, in that order; junction bases with no gene match: 8. The CDR3 loop spans 15 amino acids. In nucleotides, the CDR3 is TGTGCTAGTGGTTTGACCACTGGGACAGTGTATGGCTACACCTTC. Translating gives CASGLTTGTVYGYTF.

The chain is built from TRBV5-6 and TRBJ1-3; D unclear. The V gene lost 0 bases and the J gene lost 2 bases, with 12 bases spanning the gap. From germline, CDR1 is SGHDT and CDR2 YYEEEE. This CDR3 has 16 residues. The CDR3 spells CASSLEEGIPGNTIYF. The CDR3 DNA is TGTGCCAGCAGCTTGGAAGAGGGAATCCCTGGAAACACCATATATTTT. The variable domain in full, completed from reference TRBV5-6 and TRBJ1-3, reads DAGVTQSPTHLIKTRGQQVTLRCSPKSGHDTVSWYQQALGQGPQFIFQYYEEEERQRGNFPDRFSGHQFPNYSSELNVNALLLGDSALYLCASSLEEGIPGNTIYFGEGSWLTVV.

The chain carries TRBV28 and TRBJ1-5, with 8 bases matching TRBD1. V gave up 4 bases and J gave up 7 bases; unmatched junction bases: 12. Germline V gives CDR1 MDHEN, CDR2 SYDVKM. There are 16 residues in the CDR3. CDR3 sequence reads: CASSSLDRVEGQPQHF. In DNA, the CDR3 is TGTGCCAGCAGTTCCCTGGACAGGGTGGAAGGGCAGCCCCAGCATTTT.